The sequence of this T cell receptor (beta chain) was determined in a study of T cells after yellow fever vaccination. Broader study findings: Within FACS-sorted repertoires, abundant clonotypes contaminating from the bulk population could be present. Just a small share of clonotypes turned up in the CD4 compartment as well as the CD8 compartment.

Germline loops: CDR1 MNHNS, CDR2 SASEGT. The CDR3 runs 16 residues. The V gene lost 8 bases and the J gene lost 0 bases, with 17 bases spanning the gap. Comments on this clonotype: The antigen is unknown.

TCRdb ran MiXCR on the 5' RACE reads and lists one entry per CDR3 protein. The data hold around 500,000 distinct CDR3 sequences, with roughly a fifth observed a single time. The specimen comprised PBMCs, sampled roughly 20 days after the first yellow fever vaccination. The receptor's source is a man aged 18 to 30 who received the YFV17D yellow fever vaccine. This chain joins TRBV6-1 and TRBJ2-1; TRBD2 might be the D (6 bases). Here the CDR3 DNA reads TGTGCCAGCCACCCCGCTCGGGGGAGCTCCTACAATGAGCAGTTCTTC. Its protein is CASHPARGSSYNEQFF.